This T cell receptor (beta chain) comes out of a study of T-cell reconstitution after alpha-beta-depleted transplantation in children. Study-wide results and caveats: In some patients, recipient T cells and intrathymic progenitors surviving conditioning explained high day-60 diversity.

The TCRbeta library incorporated unique molecular identifiers. From the PCR reads, TCRdb called clonotypes with MiXCR, one entry per CDR3 protein. The data hold fewer than 250,000 distinct CDR3 sequences, with approximately 15% observed a single time. J gave up 4 bases and V 6 bases, and 11 bases lay outside the gene matches. From germline, CDR1 is SGHTA and CDR2 FQGNSA. The CDR3 length is 16 residues. This clonotype was counted a few times. The antigen remains undetermined. The specimen comprised PBMCs, mostly from graft donor cells, sampled 360 days after TCRalphabeta/CD19-depleted stem cell transplant. The chain couples TRBV7-2 to TRBJ2-7; 11 bases are shared with TRBD2. The source is a male patient aged 2 to 9 who had a stem cell transplant for acute lymphoblastic leukemia, so the T cells may come from the graft donor. CDR3 in DNA: TGTGCCAGCAGTTACCGTAGCGGGGGGGCTTTTTACGAGCAGTACTTC. Encoded protein: CASSYRSGGAFYEQYF.